This TCR beta chain was identified in a study of shared T cell receptors in the human thymus. Losses at the gene ends were 2 bases for V and 0 bases for J; bases not matched to a gene: 6. The CDR3 length is 17 residues. Germline V gene sequence: CDR1 ENHRY, CDR2 SYGVKD. Libraries were prepared by immunoSEQ multiplex PCR; TCRdb keeps only in-frame clonotypes and omits some of them. The sample holds roughly 700,000 clones, around nine tenths seen once. These data were likewise used in another study, on human thymus T cells. From that report: Resections removed during corrective heart surgery provided the thymus tissue used. Biased V and J segment usage appeared in thymus and peripheral blood. Related research found strongly overlapping thymic repertoires in unrelated individuals.

The sequencing sample was made of thymocytes. The rearrangement uses TRBV10-3 and TRBJ1-4, with TRBD1 identical over 7 bases. The TCR originated in a boy under two years old with a congenital heart defect. CDR3 amino acids: CAISEAGTVATNEKLFF. For the CDR3, the DNA is TGTGCCATCAGTGAGGCCGGGACAGTTGCAACTAATGAAAAACTGTTTTTT.